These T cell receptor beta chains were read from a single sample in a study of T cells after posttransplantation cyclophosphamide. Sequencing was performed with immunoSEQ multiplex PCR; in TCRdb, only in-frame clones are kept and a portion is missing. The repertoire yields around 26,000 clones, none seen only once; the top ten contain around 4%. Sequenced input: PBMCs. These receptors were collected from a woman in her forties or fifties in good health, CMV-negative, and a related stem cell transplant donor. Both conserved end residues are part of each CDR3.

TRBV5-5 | CASSLWWGAGELFF
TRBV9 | CASNEGLAKSNTGELFF
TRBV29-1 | CSVQVTEAFF
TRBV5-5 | CASSPEDRSNSPLHF
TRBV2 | CASSIDSSGTDTQYF
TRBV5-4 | CASSDDRGDTIYF
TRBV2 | CASSKQGFEGEQYF
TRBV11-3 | CASSSLAGTEQFF
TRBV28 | CASSLFQGPSSYNEQFF
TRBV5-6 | CASSSDRSSYNEQFF
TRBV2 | CASSPSGGKNEQYF
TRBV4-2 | CASSQEALAGSSDTQYF
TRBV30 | CAWSVGDYEQYF
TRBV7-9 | CASSFAGDSYEQYF
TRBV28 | CASTHGTGREQYF
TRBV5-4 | CASSLVRGNTEAFF
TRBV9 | CASSPGLAPLNEQFF
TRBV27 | CASSLKFFGTPEGHGYTF
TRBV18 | CASSPLPLAGGTDTQYF
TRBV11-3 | CASSHKDSTEAFF
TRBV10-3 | CAISEGIAGNTIYF
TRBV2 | CASRPTETYEQYF
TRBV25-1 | CASSVRDSSIYGYTF
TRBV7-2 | CASSLKGAENEQFF
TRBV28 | CASSRDSGNTIYF
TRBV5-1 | CASSLVAGGNNEQFF
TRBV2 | CASSGAGRVGYGYTF
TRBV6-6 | CASTPDRGRIYEQYF
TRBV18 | CASNREGPQLASEKLFF
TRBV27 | CASRRERGTGSIQTYEQYF
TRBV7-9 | CASSDPFSGQGTYEQYF